Listed here are 9 T cell receptor beta chains from one sample, sequenced in a study of cytomegalovirus exposure and HLA in healthy donors. Primers: 60 Vbeta forward and 13 Jbeta reverse. TCRdb's copy holds only in-frame clones and misses some; the assay was immunoSEQ multiplex PCR. The sample has 95,000 to 150,000 clones, around two thirds seen once. What was sequenced was PBMCs. Receptors were obtained from a woman between 40 and 50 years old in good health and CMV-seropositive.

A single count supports this clone. The J gene is TRBJ1-4, the V gene TRBV5-1; 8 bases agree with TRBD1. The germline V gene has CDR1 SGHRS and CDR2 YFSETQ. The CDR3 contains 15 residues. After removal of 0 bases from V and 5 bases from J, the junction contained 3 bases not matched to a gene. In DNA form, the CDR3 reads TGCGCCAGCAGCTTGGGGACAGGGCAGAATGAAAAACTGTTTTTT. It codes for CASSLGTGQNEKLFF.

This clone showed up just once. The rearrangement joins TRBV14 to TRBJ1-3, with 8 bases that match TRBD1. Germline CDR1 SGHDN, CDR2 FVKESK. This CDR3 contains 18 residues. After removal of 4 bases from V and 4 bases from J, the junction contained 15 bases not matched to a gene. The CDR3 loop is CASSRPIPDRAEGNTIYF. Here the CDR3 DNA reads TGTGCCAGCAGCCGCCCAATTCCGGACAGGGCAGAAGGAAACACCATATATTTT.

This clone was seen only once. CDR3 coding DNA: TGCGCCAGCAGCTTCCGGGACATCTCCTACGAGCAGTACTTC. Translated, it gives CASSFRDISYEQYF. The rearrangement links TRBV5-1 to TRBJ2-7; the D gene is possibly TRBD1 (6 bases). Germline V gene data show CDR1 as SGHRS and CDR2 as YFSETQ. V was trimmed by 2 bases and J by 0 bases, leaving 9 bases between them. The CDR3 covers 14 residues.

The chain links TRBV11-3 to TRBJ1-1; D call uncertain. The CDR3 has 13 amino acids. Germline-derived CDR1 and CDR2 are SGHNT and YENEEA. The V and J ends lost 6 bases and 3 bases respectively, with 11 bases between them. The DNA for the CDR3 is TGTGCCAGCAGTTTCACTGGAGACACTGAAGCTTTCTTT. Protein: CASSFTGDTEAFF.

This clone was picked up a small number of times. The chain is built from TRBV19 and TRBJ2-1, with 7 bases lining up with TRBD2. Germline V CDR1 and CDR2: LNHDA, SQIVND (reference sequence). V was clipped by 4 bases and J by 2 bases; unmatched bases: 2. The CDR3 runs to 14 residues. CDR3: CASSKAGAYNEQFF. The CDR3 region has the DNA TGTGCCAGTAGTAAGGCGGGAGCCTACAATGAGCAGTTCTTC.

The V gene is TRBV30, the J gene TRBJ1-4; perhaps TRBD1 as D (5 bases). Germline lookup yields CDR1 GTSNPN and CDR2 SVGIG (reference sequence). Trimming left V 5 bases short and J 8 bases short, with 9 bases between. CDR3 length equals 11 residues. CDR3: CAWQGWEKLFF. CDR3 DNA: TGTGCCTGGCAGGGATGGGAAAAACTGTTTTTT.

The chain joins TRBV5-1 to TRBJ2-7; 7 positions match TRBD1. Germline trimming cut 5 bases from V and 0 bases from J; bases unmatched to any gene: 5. In germline, CDR1 is SGHRS, CDR2 YFSETQ. The length of the CDR3 is 14 residues. Written as DNA, the CDR3 is TGCGCCAGCAGATACCGGGACAGCTCCTACGAGCAGTACTTC. Residues: CASRYRDSSYEQYF.

The rearrangement joins TRBV28 to TRBJ2-3; D is possibly TRBD2 (6 bases). CDR1 is MDHEN, CDR2 SYDVKM, per germline. This CDR3 is built from 15 residues. Deletions cut 5 bases from V and 2 bases from J, with 14 bases between. CDR3 sequence reads: CASSRGSGVTDTQYF. CDR3 coding DNA: TGTGCCAGCAGTCGGGGTAGCGGTGTCACAGATACGCAGTATTTT.

V usage is TRBV4-1 and J usage is TRBJ2-7; 9 nucleotides line up with TRBD1. With 4 bases clipped from V and 4 bases from J, the junction kept 11 bases outside the gene matches. Germline V CDR1 and CDR2: MGHRA, YSYEKL. This CDR3 has 16 residues. This CDR3 is CASSPLPGQGTYEQYF. In DNA form, the CDR3 reads TGCGCCAGCAGCCCTCTACCGGGACAGGGAACTTACGAGCAGTACTTC.